This T cell receptor beta chain was sequenced in a study of circulating CD8 cells and anti-PD-1 response in melanoma. Study outcomes and limitations: Under 8% of TRB clonotypes were shared between subsets at M1.

Concerning this clonotype itself: The antigen remains unidentified. The junction departs from germline at one end; a sequencing error may be responsible.

From live CD3+CD8+TCRalphabeta+ cells, four PD-1 and/or TIGIT subsets were sorted. The QIAseq Immune Repertoire TCR panel built the libraries from approximately 15 ng of total RNA. TCRdb reprocessed the reads via MiXCR and lists one record per CDR3 protein. The table lists several hundred distinct CDR3 sequences, approximately 10% of them singletons. Germline V gene data show CDR1 as LGHDT and CDR2 as YNNKEL (reference sequence). This CDR3 contains 15 residues. This clonotype was sampled from a human donor with melanoma. The material was CD8+ T cells from PBMCs, obtained at baseline or after one month of anti-PD-1 therapy (not recorded which). This rearrangement joins TRBV3-1 to TRBJ2-7; the match to TRBD2 covers 9 bases. DNA of the CDR3: TGTGCCAACAGCCCTGTAGCGGGGGCCCTGGGCGAGCAGTACTTC. Translating it yields CANSPVAGALGEQYF.